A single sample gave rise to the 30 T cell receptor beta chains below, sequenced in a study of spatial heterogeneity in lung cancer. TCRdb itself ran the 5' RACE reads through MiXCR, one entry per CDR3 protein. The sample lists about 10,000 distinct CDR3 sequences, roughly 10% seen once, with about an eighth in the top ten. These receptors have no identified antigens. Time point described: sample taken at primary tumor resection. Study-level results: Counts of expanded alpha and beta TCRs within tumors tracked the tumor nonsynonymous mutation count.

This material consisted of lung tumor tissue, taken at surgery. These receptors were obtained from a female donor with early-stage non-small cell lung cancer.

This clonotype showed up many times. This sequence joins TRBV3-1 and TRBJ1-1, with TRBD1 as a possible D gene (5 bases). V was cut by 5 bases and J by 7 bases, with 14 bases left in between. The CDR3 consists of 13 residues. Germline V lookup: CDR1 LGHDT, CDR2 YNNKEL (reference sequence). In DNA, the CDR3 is TGTGCCAGCAGCGGGGACGGAGGTTATGAAGCTTTCTTT. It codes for CASSGDGGYEAFF.

DNA of the CDR3: TGTGCCAGCAGCCAAGGGAGCGGGGGCCCCTACGAGCAGTACTTC. Amino acids: CASSQGSGGPYEQYF. This chain joins TRBV3-1 and TRBJ2-7, with 8 nucleotides matching TRBD2. V trimming: 1 base; J trimming: 2 bases; junction bases outside the gene matches: 4. The CDR3 consists of 15 residues. CDR1 LGHDT and CDR2 YNNKEL come from the germline V gene (reference sequence).

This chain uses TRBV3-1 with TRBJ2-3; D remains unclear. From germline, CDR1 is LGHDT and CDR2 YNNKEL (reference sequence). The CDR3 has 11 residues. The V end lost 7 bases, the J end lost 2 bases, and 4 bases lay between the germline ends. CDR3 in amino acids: CASTSTDTQYF. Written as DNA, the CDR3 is TGTGCCAGCACCTCCACAGATACGCAGTATTTT.

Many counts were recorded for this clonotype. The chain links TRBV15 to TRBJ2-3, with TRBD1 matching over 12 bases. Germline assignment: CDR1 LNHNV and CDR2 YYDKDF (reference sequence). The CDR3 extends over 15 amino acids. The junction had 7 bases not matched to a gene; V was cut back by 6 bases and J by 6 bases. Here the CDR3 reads CATSPGQGAHDTQYF. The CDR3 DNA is TGTGCCACCAGTCCGGGACAGGGGGCGCATGATACGCAGTATTTT.

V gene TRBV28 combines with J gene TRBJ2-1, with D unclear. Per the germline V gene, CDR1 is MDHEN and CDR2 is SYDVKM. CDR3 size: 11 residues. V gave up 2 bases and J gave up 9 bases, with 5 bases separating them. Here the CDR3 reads CASSLALEQFF. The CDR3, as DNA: TGTGCCAGCAGTTTAGCGCTTGAGCAGTTCTTC.

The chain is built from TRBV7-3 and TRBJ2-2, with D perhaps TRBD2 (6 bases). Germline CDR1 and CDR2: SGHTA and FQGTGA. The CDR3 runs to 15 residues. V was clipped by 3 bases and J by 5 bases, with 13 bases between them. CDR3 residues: CASSFWGGRTGELFF. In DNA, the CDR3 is TGTGCCAGCAGCTTCTGGGGAGGAAGAACCGGGGAGCTGTTTTTT.

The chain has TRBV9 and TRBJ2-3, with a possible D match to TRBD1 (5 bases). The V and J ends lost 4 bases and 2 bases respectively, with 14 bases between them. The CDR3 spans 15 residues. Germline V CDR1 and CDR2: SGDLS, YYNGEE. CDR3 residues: CASSSSQGVTDTQYF. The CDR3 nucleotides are TGTGCCAGCAGCTCATCCCAAGGGGTCACAGATACGCAGTATTTT.

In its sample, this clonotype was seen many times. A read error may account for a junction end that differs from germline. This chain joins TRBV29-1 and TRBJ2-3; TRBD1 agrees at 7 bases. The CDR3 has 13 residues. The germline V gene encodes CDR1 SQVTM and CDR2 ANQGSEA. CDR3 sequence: CSVEGQDTDTQYF. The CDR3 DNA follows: TGCAGCGTCGAAGGACAGGACACAGATACGCAGTATTTT.

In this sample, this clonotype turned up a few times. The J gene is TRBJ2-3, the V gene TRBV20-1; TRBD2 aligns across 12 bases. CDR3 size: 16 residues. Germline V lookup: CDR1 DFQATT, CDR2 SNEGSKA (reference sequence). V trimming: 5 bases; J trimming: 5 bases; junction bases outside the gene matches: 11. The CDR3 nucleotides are TGCAGTGCTGTACTGAGACTAGCGGGGGAGGGAGATACGCAGTATTTT. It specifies CSAVLRLAGEGDTQYF.

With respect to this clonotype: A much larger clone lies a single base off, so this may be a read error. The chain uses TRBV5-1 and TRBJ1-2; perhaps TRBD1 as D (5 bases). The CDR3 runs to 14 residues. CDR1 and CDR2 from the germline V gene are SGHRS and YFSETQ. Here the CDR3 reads CTSTPAGQNYGYTF. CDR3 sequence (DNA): TGCACCAGCACCCCGGCAGGGCAGAACTATGGCTACACCTTC.

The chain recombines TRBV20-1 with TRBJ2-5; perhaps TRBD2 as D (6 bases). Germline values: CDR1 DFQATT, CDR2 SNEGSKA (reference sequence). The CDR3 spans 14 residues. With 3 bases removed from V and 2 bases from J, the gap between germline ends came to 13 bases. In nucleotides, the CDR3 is TGCAGTGCTAGGCAGGCCGGGACTCAAGAGACCCAGTACTTC. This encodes CSARQAGTQETQYF.

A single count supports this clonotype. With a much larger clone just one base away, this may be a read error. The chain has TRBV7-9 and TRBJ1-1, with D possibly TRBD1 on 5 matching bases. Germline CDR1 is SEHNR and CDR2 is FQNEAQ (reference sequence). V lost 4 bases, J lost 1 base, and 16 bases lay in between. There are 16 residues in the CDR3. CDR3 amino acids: CASSSGRIAANTEAFF. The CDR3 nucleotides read TGTGCCAGCAGCTCAGGGCGGATAGCCGCGAACACTGAAGCTTTCTTT.

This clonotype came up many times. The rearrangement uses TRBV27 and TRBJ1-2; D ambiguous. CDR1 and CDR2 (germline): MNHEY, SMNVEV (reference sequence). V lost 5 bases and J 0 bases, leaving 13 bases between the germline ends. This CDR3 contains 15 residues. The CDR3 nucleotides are TGTGCCAGCAGTCATTATCGGAGTGCTAACTATGGCTACACCTTC. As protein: CASSHYRSANYGYTF.

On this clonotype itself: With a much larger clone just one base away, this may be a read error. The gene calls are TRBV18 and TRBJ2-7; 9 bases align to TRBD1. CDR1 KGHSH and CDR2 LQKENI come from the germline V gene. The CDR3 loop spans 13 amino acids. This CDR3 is CTSSPGQGDEQYF. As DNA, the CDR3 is TGTACCAGCTCACCGGGACAGGGAGACGAGCAGTACTTC.

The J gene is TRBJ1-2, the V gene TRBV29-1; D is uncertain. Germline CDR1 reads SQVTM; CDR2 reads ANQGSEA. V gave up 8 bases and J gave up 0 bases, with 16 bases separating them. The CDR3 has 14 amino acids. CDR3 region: CSFIVGSTNYGYTF. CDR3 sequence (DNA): TGCAGCTTTATTGTAGGATCTACTAACTATGGCTACACCTTC.

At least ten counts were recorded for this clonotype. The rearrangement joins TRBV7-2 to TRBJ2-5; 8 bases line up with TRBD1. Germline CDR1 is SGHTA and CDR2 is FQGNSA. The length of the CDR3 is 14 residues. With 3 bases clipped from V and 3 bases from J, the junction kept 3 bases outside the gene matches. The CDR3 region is CASSFQGAEETQYF. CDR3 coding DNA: TGTGCCAGCAGCTTCCAGGGGGCGGAAGAGACCCAGTACTTC.

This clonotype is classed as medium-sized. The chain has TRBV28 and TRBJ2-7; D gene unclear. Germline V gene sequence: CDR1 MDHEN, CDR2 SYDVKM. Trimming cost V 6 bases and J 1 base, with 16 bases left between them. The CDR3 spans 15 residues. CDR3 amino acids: CASRRRQILSYEQYF. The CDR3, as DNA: TGTGCCAGCAGGCGGCGACAAATTCTTTCCTACGAGCAGTACTTC.

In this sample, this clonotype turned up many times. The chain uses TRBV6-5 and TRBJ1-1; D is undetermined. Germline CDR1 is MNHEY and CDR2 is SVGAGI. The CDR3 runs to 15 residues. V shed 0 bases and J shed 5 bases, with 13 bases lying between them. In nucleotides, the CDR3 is TGTGCCAGCAGTTACTCGTCCCTCTCGGAAACTGAAGCTTTCTTT. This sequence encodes CASSYSSLSETEAFF.

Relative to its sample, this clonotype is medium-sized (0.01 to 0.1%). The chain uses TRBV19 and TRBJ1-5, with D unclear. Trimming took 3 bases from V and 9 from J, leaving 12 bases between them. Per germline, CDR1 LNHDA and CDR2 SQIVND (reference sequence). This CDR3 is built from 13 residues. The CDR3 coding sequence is TGTGCCAGTAGTATTCAACCCATAGGGCCCCAGCATTTT. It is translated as CASSIQPIGPQHF.

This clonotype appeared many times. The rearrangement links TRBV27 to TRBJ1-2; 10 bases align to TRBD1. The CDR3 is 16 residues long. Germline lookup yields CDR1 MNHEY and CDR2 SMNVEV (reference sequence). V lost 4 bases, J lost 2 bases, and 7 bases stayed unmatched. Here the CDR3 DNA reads TGTGCCAGCAGTTCGGGACAGGGGCTTCTAAACTATGGCTACACCTTC. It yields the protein CASSSGQGLLNYGYTF.

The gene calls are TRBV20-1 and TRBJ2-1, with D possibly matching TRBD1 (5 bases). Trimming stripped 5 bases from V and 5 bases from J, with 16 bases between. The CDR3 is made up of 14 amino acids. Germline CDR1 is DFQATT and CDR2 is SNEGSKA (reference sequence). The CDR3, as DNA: TGCAGTGCTGACCGGGTAGGGGCGAACAATGAGCAGTTCTTC. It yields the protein CSADRVGANNEQFF.

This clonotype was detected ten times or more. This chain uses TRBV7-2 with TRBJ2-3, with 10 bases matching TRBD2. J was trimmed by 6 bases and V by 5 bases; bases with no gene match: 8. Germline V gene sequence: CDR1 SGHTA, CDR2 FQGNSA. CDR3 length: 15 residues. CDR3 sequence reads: CASSRTSGRQDTQYF. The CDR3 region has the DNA TGTGCCAGCAGCCGGACTAGCGGCCGACAGGATACGCAGTATTTT.

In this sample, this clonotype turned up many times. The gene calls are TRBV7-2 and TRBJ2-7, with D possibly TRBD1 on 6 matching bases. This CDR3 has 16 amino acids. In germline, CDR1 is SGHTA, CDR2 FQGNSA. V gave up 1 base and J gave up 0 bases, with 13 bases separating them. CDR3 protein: CASSLEAGTLSYEQYF. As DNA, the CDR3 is TGTGCCAGCAGCTTAGAGGCAGGGACACTCTCCTACGAGCAGTACTTC.

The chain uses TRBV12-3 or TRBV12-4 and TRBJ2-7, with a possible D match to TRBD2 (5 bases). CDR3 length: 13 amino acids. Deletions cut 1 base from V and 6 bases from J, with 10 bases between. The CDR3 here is CASSLDQAGEQYF. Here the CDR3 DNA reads TGTGCCAGCAGTTTAGATCAGGCGGGCGAGCAGTACTTC.

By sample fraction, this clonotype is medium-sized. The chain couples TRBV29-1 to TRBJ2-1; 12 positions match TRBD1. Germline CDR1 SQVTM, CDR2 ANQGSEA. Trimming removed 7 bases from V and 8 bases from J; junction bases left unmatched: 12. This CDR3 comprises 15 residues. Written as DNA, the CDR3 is TGCAGCGCTCCTGGGACAGGGGGCGTTAGCGATGAGCAGTTCTTC. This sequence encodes CSAPGTGGVSDEQFF.

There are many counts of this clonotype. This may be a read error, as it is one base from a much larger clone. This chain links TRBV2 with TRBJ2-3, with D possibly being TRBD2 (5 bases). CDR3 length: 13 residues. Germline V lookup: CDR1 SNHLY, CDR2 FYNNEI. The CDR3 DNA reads TGTGCCAGCACCAAAGACTACACATATACGCAGTATTTT. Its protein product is CASTKDYTYTQYF.

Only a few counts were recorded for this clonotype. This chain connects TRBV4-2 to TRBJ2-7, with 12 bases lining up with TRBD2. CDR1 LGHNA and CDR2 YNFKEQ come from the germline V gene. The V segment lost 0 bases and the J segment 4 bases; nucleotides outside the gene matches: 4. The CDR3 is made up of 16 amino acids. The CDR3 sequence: CASSQERTSGIYEQYF. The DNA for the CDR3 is TGTGCCAGCAGCCAAGAGAGGACTAGCGGGATTTACGAGCAGTACTTC.

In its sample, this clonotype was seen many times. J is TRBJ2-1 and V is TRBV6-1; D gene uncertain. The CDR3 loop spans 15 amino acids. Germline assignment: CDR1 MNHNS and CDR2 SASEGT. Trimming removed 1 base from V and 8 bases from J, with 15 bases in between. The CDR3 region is CASSEEGQYQDEQFF. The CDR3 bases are TGTGCCAGCAGTGAAGAGGGCCAGTATCAGGATGAGCAGTTCTTC.

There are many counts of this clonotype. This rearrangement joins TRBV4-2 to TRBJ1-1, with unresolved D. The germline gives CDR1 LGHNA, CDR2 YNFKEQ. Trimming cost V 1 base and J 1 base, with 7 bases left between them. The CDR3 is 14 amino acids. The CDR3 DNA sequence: TGTGCCAGCAGCCAAGCGGCGCGGAACACTGAAGCTTTCTTT. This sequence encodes CASSQAARNTEAFF.

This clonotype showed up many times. In nucleotides, the CDR3 is TGTGCCAGCAGTATAGACGGTAACTATGGCTACACCTTC. This sequence encodes CASSIDGNYGYTF. This chain joins TRBV27 and TRBJ1-2, with D hard to call. The CDR3 has 13 amino acids. The V gene's germline CDR1 is MNHEY and CDR2 SMNVEV (reference sequence). The V gene lost 5 bases and the J gene lost 1 base, with 8 bases spanning the gap.